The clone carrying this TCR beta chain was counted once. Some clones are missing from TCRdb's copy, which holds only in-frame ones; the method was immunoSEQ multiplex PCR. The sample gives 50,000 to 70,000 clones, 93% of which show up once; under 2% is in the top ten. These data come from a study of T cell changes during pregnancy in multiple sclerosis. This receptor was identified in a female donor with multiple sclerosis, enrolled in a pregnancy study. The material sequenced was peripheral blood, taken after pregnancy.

CDR3 DNA: TGTGCCAGCAGCTTAAACAGGGCGGTGGCCAATGAGCAGTTCTTC. The encoded protein is CASSLNRAVANEQFF. V usage is TRBV7-3 and J usage is TRBJ2-1; possible D gene TRBD1, 6 bases. This CDR3 has 15 amino acids. From germline, CDR1 is SGHTA and CDR2 FQGTGA. Trimming cost V 1 base and J 6 bases, with 13 bases left between them. Full variable domain (remainder filled in from reference TRBV7-3 and TRBJ2-1): GAGVSQTPSNKVTEKGKYVELRCDPISGHTALYWYRQSLGQGPEFLIYFQGTGAADDSGLPNDRFFAVRPEGSVSTLKIQRTERGDSAVYLCASSLNRAVANEQFFGPGTRLTVL.